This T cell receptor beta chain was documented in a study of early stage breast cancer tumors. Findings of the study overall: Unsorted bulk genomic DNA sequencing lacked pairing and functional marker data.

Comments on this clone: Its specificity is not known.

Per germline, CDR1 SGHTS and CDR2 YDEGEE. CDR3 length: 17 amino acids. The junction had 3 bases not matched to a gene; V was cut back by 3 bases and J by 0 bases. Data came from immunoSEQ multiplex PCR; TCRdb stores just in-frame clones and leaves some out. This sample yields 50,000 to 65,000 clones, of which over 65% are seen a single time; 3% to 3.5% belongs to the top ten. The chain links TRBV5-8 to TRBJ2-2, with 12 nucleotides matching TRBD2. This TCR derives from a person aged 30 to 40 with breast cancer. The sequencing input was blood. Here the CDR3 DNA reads TGTGCCAGCAGCTCGGGACTAGCGGGTACGAACACCGGGGAGCTGTTTTTT. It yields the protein CASSSGLAGTNTGELFF.